These 15 T cell receptor beta chains share one sample of origin, sequenced in a study of early T cells in non-severe SARS-CoV-2 infection. TCRdb recomputed calls from the 5' RACE reads with MiXCR, one row per CDR3 protein. Of around 60,000 distinct CDR3 sequences listed, roughly 12% were seen once; the top ten hold less than 3.5%. This specimen was whole blood, taken at baseline. These receptors were obtained from an adult who was a healthcare worker with PCR-confirmed SARS-CoV-2 infection or an uninfected control (not recorded which).

This rearrangement joins TRBV5-1 to TRBJ2-5; possibly TRBD1 for D (6 bases). The CDR3 length is 16 residues. The germline V gene has CDR1 SGHRS and CDR2 YFSETQ. Trimming took 2 bases from V and 0 from J, leaving 14 bases between them. CDR3 bases: TGCGCCAGCAGCTTAGGGACAAGCCTTTACCAAGAGACCCAGTACTTC. Translating gives CASSLGTSLYQETQYF.

This clonotype was seen at least ten times. This chain joins TRBV24-1 and TRBJ2-3, with unresolved D. The germline CDR1 and CDR2 sequences are KGHDR and SFDVKD. V was trimmed by 5 bases and J by 5 bases, leaving 10 bases between them. CDR3 length: 13 residues. The CDR3 DNA sequence: TGTGCCACCAGTGGGTCGCCGCGAGATACGCAGTATTTT. Amino acids: CATSGSPRDTQYF.

The V and J genes are TRBV29-1 and TRBJ1-1; D unclear. The V end was cut by 8 bases, the J end by 11 bases, with 9 bases between. Per the germline V gene, CDR1 is SQVTM and CDR2 is ANQGSEA. The CDR3 runs 8 residues. The CDR3 here is CSPEGAFF. The CDR3 bases are TGCAGCCCCGAAGGGGCTTTCTTT. Full variable domain (rest looked up from reference TRBV29-1 and TRBJ1-1): SAVISQKPSRDICQRGTSLTIQCQVDSQVTMMFWYRQQPGQSLTLIATANQGSEATYESGFVIDKFPISRPNLTFSTLTVSNMSPEDSSIYLCSPEGAFFGQGTRLTVV.

This clonotype has a handful of counts. The gene calls are TRBV5-1 and TRBJ2-2; the match to TRBD2 covers 14 bases. CDR3 length equals 16 residues. Per germline, CDR1 SGHRS and CDR2 YFSETQ. V shed 3 bases, J shed 6 bases, and the junction held 4 bases outside the gene matches. CDR3: CASSSRTSGGPGELFF. The CDR3 region has the DNA TGCGCCAGCAGCTCCAGGACTAGCGGGGGGCCCGGGGAGCTGTTTTTT. Based on the CDR3 plus reference TRBV5-1 and TRBJ2-2, the full variable domain is KAGVTQTPRYLIKTRGQQVTLSCSPISGHRSVSWYQQTPGQGLQFLFEYFSETQRNKGNFPGRFSGRQFSNSRSEMNVSTLELGDSALYLCASSSRTSGGPGELFFGEGSRLTVL.

This clonotype showed up many times. This chain uses TRBV7-2 with TRBJ1-4, with 7 bases that match TRBD1. CDR1 SGHTA and CDR2 FQGNSA come from the germline V gene. This CDR3 region has 15 residues. V trimming: 4 bases; J trimming: 8 bases; junction bases outside the gene matches: 10. CDR3 DNA: TGTGCCAGCAGCTCCGCCGGGACAGCTGCCGAAAAACTGTTTTTT. Translated: CASSSAGTAAEKLFF.

This clonotype showed up just a few times. This sequence joins TRBV6-2 or TRBV6-3 and TRBJ1-1; D uncertain. CDR1 and CDR2 from the germline V gene are MNHEY and SVGEGT. The CDR3 runs to 17 residues. The V gene lost 6 bases and the J gene lost 0 bases, with 20 bases spanning the gap. In DNA form, the CDR3 reads TGTGCCAGCAGCCTGGCCCCCCAGACTTGGATGAACACTGAAGCTTTCTTT. Translation: CASSLAPQTWMNTEAFF.

In this sample, this clonotype turned up a few times. The V gene is TRBV10-3, the J gene TRBJ2-2; D is undetermined. From germline, CDR1 is ENHRY and CDR2 SYGVKD. Trimming took off 7 bases at V and 1 base at J, with 10 bases between the two ends. The CDR3 is made up of 14 amino acids. CDR3 loop: CAITPNQNTGELFF. CDR3 nucleotide sequence: TGTGCCATCACCCCAAACCAGAACACCGGGGAGCTGTTTTTT.

This clonotype was counted only a few times. The chain carries TRBV5-1 and TRBJ2-3; TRBD1 or TRBD2 may be the D gene (6 bases each). CDR1 is SGHRS, CDR2 YFSETQ, per germline. There are 14 residues in the CDR3. Trimming stripped 7 bases from V and 6 bases from J, with 18 bases between. The CDR3 region is CASGLEGVWDTQYF. The CDR3 DNA sequence: TGCGCCAGCGGTTTGGAGGGGGTTTGGGATACGCAGTATTTT.

This clonotype has just a few counts. This chain uses TRBV20-1 with TRBJ2-4; D is ambiguous. Trimming cost V 0 bases and J 9 bases, with 15 bases left between them. This CDR3 has 14 amino acids. Germline V gene sequence: CDR1 DFQATT, CDR2 SNEGSKA (reference sequence). In DNA, the CDR3 is TGCAGTGCTAGAGATCGCGCAGGCGGCCGCATTCAGTACTTC. It translates to CSARDRAGGRIQYF.

This clonotype was seen only a few times. One end of the junction fails to match germline, which may point to a read error. The chain has TRBV7-7 and TRBJ2-5; TRBD1 matches 7 bases. The CDR3 consists of 15 residues. CDR1 is SSHAT and CDR2 is FNYEAQ in the germline V gene (reference sequence). This chain's CDR3 is CASSFQQGLGETQYF. The CDR3 DNA follows: TGTGCTAGCAGCTTCCAACAGGGGCTGGGGGAGACCCAGTACTTC.

The rearrangement uses TRBV7-9 and TRBJ1-1, with D perhaps matching TRBD1 (6 bases). The CDR3 loop spans 14 amino acids. CDR1 is SEHNR, CDR2 FQNEAQ, per germline (reference sequence). V dropped 5 bases and J dropped 5 bases, with 15 bases sitting between them. CDR3 region: CASSRSDRKTEAFF. The CDR3 nucleotides read TGTGCCAGCAGCCGCTCCGACAGGAAGACTGAAGCTTTCTTT.

This clonotype appeared many times. The chain carries TRBV11-2 and TRBJ1-6; D uncertain. The CDR3 covers 13 residues. The germline V gene has CDR1 SGHAT and CDR2 FQNNGV. The germline V and J ends were trimmed by 5 bases and 8 bases, with 10 bases remaining between them. CDR3 nucleotides: TGTGCCAGCAGCCCCCGTATGGATTCACCCCTCCACTTT. It specifies CASSPRMDSPLHF.

This clonotype was detected a few times. The V call is TRBV18, the J call TRBJ2-7, with D perhaps matching TRBD1 (6 bases). Trimming pared 3 bases from V and 3 bases from J, leaving 12 bases between. The CDR3 spans 14 residues. Per the germline V gene, CDR1 is KGHSH and CDR2 is LQKENI. This CDR3 reads CASSPAGVLYEQYF. Written as DNA, the CDR3 is TGTGCCAGCTCACCCGCAGGGGTGCTCTACGAGCAGTACTTC.

The table lists this clonotype with a few counts. J is TRBJ1-4 and V is TRBV2; tentatively, D is TRBD1 (6 bases). The CDR3 has 17 residues. Germline V lookup: CDR1 SNHLY, CDR2 FYNNEI. V was cut by 2 bases and J by 0 bases, with 13 bases left in between. CDR3 residues: CASSEMRRGATNEKLFF. CDR3 DNA sequence: TGTGCCAGCAGTGAAATGAGGAGGGGGGCAACTAATGAAAAACTGTTTTTT.

This chain joins TRBV20-1 and TRBJ2-1; the match to TRBD2 covers 7 bases. With 2 bases clipped from V and 10 bases from J, the junction kept 11 bases outside the gene matches. Germline loops: CDR1 DFQATT, CDR2 SNEGSKA (reference sequence). This CDR3 comprises 14 residues. This chain's CDR3 is CSARIGTNFEEQFF. The CDR3 DNA reads TGCAGTGCTAGAATAGGGACTAATTTTGAGGAGCAGTTCTTC.